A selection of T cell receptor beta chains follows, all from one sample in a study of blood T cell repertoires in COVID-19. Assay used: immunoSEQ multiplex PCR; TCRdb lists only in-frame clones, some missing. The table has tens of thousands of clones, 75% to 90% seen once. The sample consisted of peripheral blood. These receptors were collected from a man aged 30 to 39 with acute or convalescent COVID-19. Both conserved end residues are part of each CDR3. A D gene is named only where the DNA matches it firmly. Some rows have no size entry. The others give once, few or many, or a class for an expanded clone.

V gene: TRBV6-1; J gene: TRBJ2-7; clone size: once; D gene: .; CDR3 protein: CASSEWPGAYEQYF; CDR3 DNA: TGTGCCAGCAGTGAATGGCCCGGGGCCTACGAGCAGTACTTC
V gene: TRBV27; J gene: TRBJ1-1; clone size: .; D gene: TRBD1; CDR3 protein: CASSPGTGGTEAFF; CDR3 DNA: TGTGCCAGCAGTCCCGGGACAGGGGGCACTGAAGCTTTCTTT
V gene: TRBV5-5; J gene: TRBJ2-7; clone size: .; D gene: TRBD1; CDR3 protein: CASSLGLGQGAYEQYF; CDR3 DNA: TGTGCCAGCAGCTTGGGTCTTGGGCAGGGGGCGTACGAGCAGTACTTC
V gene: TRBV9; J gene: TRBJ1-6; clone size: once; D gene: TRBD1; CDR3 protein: CASSVRGQGNSPLHF; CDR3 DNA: TGTGCCAGCAGCGTACGGGGACAGGGCAATTCACCCCTCCACTTT
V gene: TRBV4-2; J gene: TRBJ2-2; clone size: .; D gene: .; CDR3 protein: CASSQRGTGELFF; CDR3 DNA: TGTGCCAGCAGCCAACGGGGGACCGGGGAGCTGTTTTTT
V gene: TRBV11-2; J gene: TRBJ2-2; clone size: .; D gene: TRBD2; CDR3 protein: CASSLDGRLAGVHTGELFF; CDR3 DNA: TGTGCCAGCAGCTTAGATGGACGGCTAGCGGGAGTTCACACCGGGGAGCTGTTTTTT
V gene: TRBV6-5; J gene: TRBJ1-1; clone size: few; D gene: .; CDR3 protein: CASRRDRNTEAFF; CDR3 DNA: TGTGCCAGCAGACGTGACAGGAACACTGAAGCTTTCTTT
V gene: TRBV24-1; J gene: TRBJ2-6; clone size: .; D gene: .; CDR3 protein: CATSEPGLTSGANVLTF; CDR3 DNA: TGTGCCACCAGTGAACCTGGACTGACCTCTGGGGCCAACGTCCTGACTTTC
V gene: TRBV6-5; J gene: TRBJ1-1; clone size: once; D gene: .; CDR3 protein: CASSGKTYVGAFF; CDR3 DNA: TGTGCCAGCAGCGGCAAGACTTATGTTGGGGCTTTCTTT
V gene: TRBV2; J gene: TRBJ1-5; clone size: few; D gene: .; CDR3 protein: CASSGLQGGQPQHF; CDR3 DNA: TGTGCCAGCAGTGGGTTACAGGGTGGTCAGCCCCAGCATTTT
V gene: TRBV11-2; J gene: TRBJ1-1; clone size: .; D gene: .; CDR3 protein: CASREHLSTVAEAFF; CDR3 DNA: TGTGCCAGCAGGGAGCACCTTTCGACCGTCGCTGAAGCTTTCTTT
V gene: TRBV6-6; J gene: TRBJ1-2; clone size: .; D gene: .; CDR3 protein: CASSYSWTANYGYTF; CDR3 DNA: TGTGCCAGCAGTTACTCGTGGACAGCTAACTATGGCTACACCTTC
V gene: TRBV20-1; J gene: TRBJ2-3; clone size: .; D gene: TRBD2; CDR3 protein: CSASSASGGTDTQYF; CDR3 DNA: TGCAGTGCTAGTTCGGCTAGCGGGGGCACAGATACGCAGTATTTT
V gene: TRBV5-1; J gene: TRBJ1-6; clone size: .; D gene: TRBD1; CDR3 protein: CASSHGTGHNSPLHF; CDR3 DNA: TGCGCCAGCAGCCATGGGACAGGCCATAATTCACCCCTCCACTTT
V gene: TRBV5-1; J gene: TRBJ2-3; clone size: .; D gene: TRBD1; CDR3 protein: CASSSRDREVDTQYF; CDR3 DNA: TGCGCCAGCAGCTCCCGGGACAGGGAGGTAGATACGCAGTATTTT
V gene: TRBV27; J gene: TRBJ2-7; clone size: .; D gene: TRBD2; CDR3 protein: CASSALAGGDYEQYF; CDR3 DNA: TGTGCCAGCAGCGCCTTAGCGGGAGGGGACTACGAGCAGTACTTC
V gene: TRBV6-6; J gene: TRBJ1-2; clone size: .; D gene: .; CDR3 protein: CASSPSFTTRVYGYTF; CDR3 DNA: TGTGCCAGCAGCCCTTCCTTTACGACGAGGGTCTATGGCTACACCTTC
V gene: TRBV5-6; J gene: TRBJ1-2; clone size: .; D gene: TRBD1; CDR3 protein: CASSFGRGQDGYTF; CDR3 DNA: TGTGCCAGCAGCTTTGGCAGGGGGCAAGATGGCTACACCTTC
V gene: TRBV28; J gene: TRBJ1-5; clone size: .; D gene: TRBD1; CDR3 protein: CASSWDLGQGYSNQPQHF; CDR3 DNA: TGTGCCAGCAGTTGGGACCTAGGACAGGGCTATAGCAATCAGCCCCAGCATTTT
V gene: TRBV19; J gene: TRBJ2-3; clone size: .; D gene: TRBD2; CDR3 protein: CASDSGRASTDTQYF; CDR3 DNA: TGTGCCAGCGACAGCGGGAGGGCTAGCACAGATACGCAGTATTTT
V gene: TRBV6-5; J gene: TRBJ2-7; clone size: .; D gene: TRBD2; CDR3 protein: CASSSRRGGEQYF; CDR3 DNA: TGTGCCAGCAGTTCGCGCCGGGGGGGGGAGCAGTACTTC
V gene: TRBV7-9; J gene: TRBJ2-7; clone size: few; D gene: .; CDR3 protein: CASSSVLASYEQYF; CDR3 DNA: TGTGCCAGCAGCTCTGTACTAGCCTCCTACGAGCAGTACTTC
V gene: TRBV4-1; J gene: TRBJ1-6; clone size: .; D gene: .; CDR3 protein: CASSQAAGAPGNSPLHF; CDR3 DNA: TGCGCCAGCAGCCAAGCCGCGGGGGCCCCGGGGAATTCACCCCTCCACTTT
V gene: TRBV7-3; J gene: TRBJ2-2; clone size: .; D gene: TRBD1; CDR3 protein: CASSSQQGARTGELFF; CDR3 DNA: TGTGCCAGCAGCTCTCAACAGGGGGCGCGGACCGGGGAGCTGTTTTTT
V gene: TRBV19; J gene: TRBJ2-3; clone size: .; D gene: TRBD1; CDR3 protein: CASSMWGTEADTQYF; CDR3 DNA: TGTGCCAGTAGTATGTGGGGGACAGAGGCAGATACGCAGTATTTT
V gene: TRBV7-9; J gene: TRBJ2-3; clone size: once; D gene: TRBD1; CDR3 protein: CASSRQGVSTDTQYF; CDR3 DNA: TGTGCCAGCAGCCGACAGGGGGTTAGCACAGATACGCAGTATTTT
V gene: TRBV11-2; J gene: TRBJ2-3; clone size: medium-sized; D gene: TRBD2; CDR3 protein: CASSDSGRYGTDTQYF; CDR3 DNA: TGTGCCAGCAGCGATAGCGGGAGGTACGGCACAGATACGCAGTATTTT
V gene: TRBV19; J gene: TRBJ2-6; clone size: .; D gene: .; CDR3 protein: CASKIQAGANVLTF; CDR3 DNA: TGTGCCAGTAAAATTCAGGCTGGGGCCAACGTCCTGACTTTC
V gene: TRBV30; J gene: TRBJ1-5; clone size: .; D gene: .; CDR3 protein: CAWSGRDVRTHNQPQHF; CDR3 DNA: TGTGCCTGGAGTGGAAGAGACGTCCGGACACATAATCAGCCCCAGCATTTT